Below, one TCR beta chain is given with its context. The data were taken from a study of blood T cell repertoires in COVID-19. Across the whole study: The analysed material was cDNA or gDNA that came from T cells, B-cell-depleted T cells, or PBMCs.

Original handling: Nucleated cell counts were estimated from reference gene primer amplification. The method was immunoSEQ multiplex PCR; TCRdb's version includes in-frame clones alone and lacks a portion of them. Clone size and V and J calls were adopted from that table, with D and trimming inferred from the DNA. The table lists 20,000 to 25,000 clones, 75% to 95% of them singletons. There are 16 residues in the CDR3. V shed 0 bases, J shed 4 bases, and the junction held 6 bases outside the gene matches. Looked up from germline, CDR1 is LGHNA and CDR2 is YSLEER. The sample consisted of peripheral blood. The sequence derives from a human donor in a cohort sampled during active COVID-19. The V and J genes are TRBV4-3 and TRBJ1-2; 9 nucleotides agree with TRBD1. CDR3 amino acids: CASSQEGTGSIYGYTF. The DNA of the CDR3 is TGCGCCAGCAGCCAAGAGGGGACAGGGTCGATCTATGGCTACACCTTC.